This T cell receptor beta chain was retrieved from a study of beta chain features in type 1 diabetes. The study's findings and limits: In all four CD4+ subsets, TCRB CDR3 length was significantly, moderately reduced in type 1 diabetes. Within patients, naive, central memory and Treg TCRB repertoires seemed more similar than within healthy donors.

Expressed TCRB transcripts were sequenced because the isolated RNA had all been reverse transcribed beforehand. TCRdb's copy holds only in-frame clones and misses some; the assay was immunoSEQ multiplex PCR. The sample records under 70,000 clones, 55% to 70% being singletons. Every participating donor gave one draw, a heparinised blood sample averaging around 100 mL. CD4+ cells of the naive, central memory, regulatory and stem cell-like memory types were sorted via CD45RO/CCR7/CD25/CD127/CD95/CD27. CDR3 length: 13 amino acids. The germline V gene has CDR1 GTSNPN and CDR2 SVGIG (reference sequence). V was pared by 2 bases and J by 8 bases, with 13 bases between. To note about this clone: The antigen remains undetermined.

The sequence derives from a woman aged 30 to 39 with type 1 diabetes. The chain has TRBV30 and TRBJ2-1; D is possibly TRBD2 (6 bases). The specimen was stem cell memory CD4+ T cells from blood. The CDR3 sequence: CAWSPGVGDEQFF. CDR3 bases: TGTGCCTGGAGTCCGGGAGTAGGGGATGAGCAGTTCTTC.